This TCR beta chain was recovered during a study of T cell changes during pregnancy in multiple sclerosis. CDR3 length equals 13 residues. Germline loops: CDR1 SEHNR, CDR2 FQNEAQ (reference sequence). Trimming pared 2 bases from V and 4 bases from J, leaving 9 bases between. Data came from immunoSEQ multiplex PCR; TCRdb stores just in-frame clones and leaves some out. The table lists 50,000 to 75,000 clones, 91% of them singletons, with 1% to 1.5% in the top ten. This clone turned up a few times. The source is a female donor in good health, enrolled as a control in a pregnancy study. V and J are TRBV7-9 and TRBJ2-7; perhaps TRBD1 as D (6 bases). The sequenced sample was peripheral blood, obtained after pregnancy. The CDR3 coding sequence is TGTGCCAGCAGCTTATACAGGGCTTACGAGCAGTACTTC. Translation gives CASSLYRAYEQYF.